This T cell receptor beta chain appears in the sequencing data of a study of shared clonotypes between healthy human individuals. Study-wide findings and caveats: A generally larger estimated richness was seen in naive subsets than in memory subsets.

Here immunoSEQ multiplex PCR was the method, and the copy in TCRdb shows in-frame clones only, minus some. The sample has about 1.5 million clones, roughly 97% seen once. As for this clone: Its antigen is not known.

From germline, CDR1 is SGHTA and CDR2 FQGNSA. The length of the CDR3 is 15 residues. V lost 2 bases, J lost 0 bases, and 5 bases lay in between. This chain joins TRBV7-2 and TRBJ2-6, with D unresolved. The material sequenced was naive CD4+ T cells sorted from blood. Subset given: CD45RA+ positively selected. The TCR sequence derives from a young man in good health. CDR3 DNA: TGTGCCAGCAGCTTACCGGCCTCTGGGGCCAACGTCCTGACTTTC. Protein product: CASSLPASGANVLTF.